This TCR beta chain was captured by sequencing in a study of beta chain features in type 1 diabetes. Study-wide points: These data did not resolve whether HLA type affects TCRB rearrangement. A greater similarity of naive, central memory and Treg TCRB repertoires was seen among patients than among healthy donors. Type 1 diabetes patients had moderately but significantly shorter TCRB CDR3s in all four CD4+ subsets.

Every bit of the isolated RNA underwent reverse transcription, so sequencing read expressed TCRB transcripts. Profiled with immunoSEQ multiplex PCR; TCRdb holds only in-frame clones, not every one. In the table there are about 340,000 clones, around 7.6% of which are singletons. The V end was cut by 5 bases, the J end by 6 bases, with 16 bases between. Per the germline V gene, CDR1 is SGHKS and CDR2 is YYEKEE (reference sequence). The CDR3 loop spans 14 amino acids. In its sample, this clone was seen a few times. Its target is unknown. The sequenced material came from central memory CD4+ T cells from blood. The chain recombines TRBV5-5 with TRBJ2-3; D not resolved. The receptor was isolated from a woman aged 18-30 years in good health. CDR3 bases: TGTGCCAGCAGTTCGTTGACTGCCACCGATACGCAGTATTTT. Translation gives CASSSLTATDTQYF.